This T cell receptor beta chain was found in a study of blood T cell repertoires in COVID-19. Turning to the study itself: Italy, Spain and the United States were the sources of the convalescent and acute COVID-19 samples. Nucleic acid was either cDNA or gDNA, and it came from T cells, B-cell-depleted T cells, or PBMCs.

Per the study methods: Reference gene primer amplification gave nucleated cell count estimates. Some clones are missing from TCRdb's copy, which holds only in-frame ones; the method was immunoSEQ multiplex PCR. V, J and clone size derive from that table, while D and trimming were established from the DNA sequence. The sample has 100,000 to 150,000 clones, around four fifths seen once. The CDR3 totals 13 residues. The V and J ends lost 5 bases and 4 bases respectively, with 11 bases between them. The V and J genes are TRBV12-3 or TRBV12-4 and TRBJ1-2; D ambiguous. What was sequenced was peripheral blood. This TCR came from a human donor in a cohort sampled during active COVID-19. CDR3 residues: CASSPSSTYGYTF. Written as DNA, the CDR3 is TGTGCCAGCAGTCCATCTAGCACCTATGGCTACACCTTC.